This T cell receptor beta chain was identified in a study of blood T cell repertoires in COVID-19. The CDR3 extends over 15 amino acids. V lost 0 bases and J 3 bases, leaving 10 bases between the germline ends. Per the germline V gene, CDR1 is SGHRS and CDR2 is YFSETQ. Only in-frame clones appear in the TCRdb table, and some are missing; sequencing was by immunoSEQ multiplex PCR. The repertoire consists of some 250,000 clones, with around 86% occurring once and the leading ten covering around 2%. The sequence came from a man under 40 who had recovered from COVID-19. The chain employs TRBV5-1 and TRBJ1-5; D is possibly TRBD1 (6 bases). The sample taken for sequencing was peripheral blood. CDR3 residues: CASSLGDRPNQPQHF. CDR3 DNA sequence: TGCGCCAGCAGCTTGGGTGACAGGCCCAATCAGCCCCAGCATTTT.